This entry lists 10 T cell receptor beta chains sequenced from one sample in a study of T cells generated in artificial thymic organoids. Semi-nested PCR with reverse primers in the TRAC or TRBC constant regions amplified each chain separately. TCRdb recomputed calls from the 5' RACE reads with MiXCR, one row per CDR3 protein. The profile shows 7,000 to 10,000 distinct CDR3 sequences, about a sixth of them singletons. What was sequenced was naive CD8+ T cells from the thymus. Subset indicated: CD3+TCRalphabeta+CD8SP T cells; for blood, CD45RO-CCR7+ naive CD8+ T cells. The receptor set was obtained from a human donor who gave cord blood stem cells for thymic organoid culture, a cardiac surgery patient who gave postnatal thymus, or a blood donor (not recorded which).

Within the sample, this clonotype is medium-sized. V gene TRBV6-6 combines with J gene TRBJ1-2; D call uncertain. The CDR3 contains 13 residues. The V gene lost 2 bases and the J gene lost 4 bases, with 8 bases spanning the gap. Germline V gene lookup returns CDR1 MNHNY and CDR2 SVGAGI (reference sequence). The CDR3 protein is CASSYDTAYGYTF. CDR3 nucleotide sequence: TGTGCCAGCAGTTACGACACAGCCTATGGCTACACCTTC.

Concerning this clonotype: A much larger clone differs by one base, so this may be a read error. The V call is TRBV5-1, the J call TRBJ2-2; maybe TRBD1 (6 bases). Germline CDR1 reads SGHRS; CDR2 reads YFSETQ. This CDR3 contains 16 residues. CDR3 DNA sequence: TGCGCCAGCAGCTTCAAGACAGGACCGAACACCGGGGAGCCGTTTTTT. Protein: CASSFKTGPNTGEPFF.

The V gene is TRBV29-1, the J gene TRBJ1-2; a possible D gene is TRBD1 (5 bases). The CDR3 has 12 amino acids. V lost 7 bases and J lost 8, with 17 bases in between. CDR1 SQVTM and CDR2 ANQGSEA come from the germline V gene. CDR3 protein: CSAMWGSQGYTF. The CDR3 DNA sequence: TGCAGCGCCATGTGGGGGTCGCAAGGCTACACCTTC. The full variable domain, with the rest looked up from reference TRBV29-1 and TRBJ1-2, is SAVISQKPSRDICQRGTSLTIQCQVDSQVTMMFWYRQQPGQSLTLIATANQGSEATYESGFVIDKFPISRPNLTFSTLTVSNMSPEDSSIYLCSAMWGSQGYTFGSGTRLTVV.

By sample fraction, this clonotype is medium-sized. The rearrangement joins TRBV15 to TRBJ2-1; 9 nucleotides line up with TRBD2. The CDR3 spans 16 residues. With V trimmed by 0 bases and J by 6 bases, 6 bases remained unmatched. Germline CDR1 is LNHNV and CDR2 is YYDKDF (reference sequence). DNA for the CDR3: TGTGCCACCAGCAGAGATAAGGGCGGGAGGGCCAATGAGCAGTTCTTC. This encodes CATSRDKGGRANEQFF.

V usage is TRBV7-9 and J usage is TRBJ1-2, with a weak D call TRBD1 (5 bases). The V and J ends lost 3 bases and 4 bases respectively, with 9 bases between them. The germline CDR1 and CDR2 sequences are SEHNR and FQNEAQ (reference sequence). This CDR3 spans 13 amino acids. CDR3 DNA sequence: TGTGCCAGCAGCTTTCGACAGATCTATGGCTACACCTTC. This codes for CASSFRQIYGYTF.

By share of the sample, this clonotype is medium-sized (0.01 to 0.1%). CDR3: CASSPIAAGSYEQYF. CDR3 nucleotides: TGTGCCAGCAGTCCGATAGCGGCCGGGTCCTACGAGCAGTACTTC. The gene calls are TRBV28 and TRBJ2-7; D might be TRBD2 (6 bases). Germline CDR1 is MDHEN and CDR2 is SYDVKM. The CDR3 sequence is 15 residues long. Between the trimmed V and J ends, which lost 5 bases and 1 base, there was a span of 15 bases.

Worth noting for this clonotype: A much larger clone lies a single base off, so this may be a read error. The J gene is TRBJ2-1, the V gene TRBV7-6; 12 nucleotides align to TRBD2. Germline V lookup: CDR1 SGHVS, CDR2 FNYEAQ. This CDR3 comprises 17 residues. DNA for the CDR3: TGTACCAGCAGCGGATCGCTCGGGCCTAGCGGGGGGGATGAGCAGTTCTTC. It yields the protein CTSSGSLGPSGGDEQFF.

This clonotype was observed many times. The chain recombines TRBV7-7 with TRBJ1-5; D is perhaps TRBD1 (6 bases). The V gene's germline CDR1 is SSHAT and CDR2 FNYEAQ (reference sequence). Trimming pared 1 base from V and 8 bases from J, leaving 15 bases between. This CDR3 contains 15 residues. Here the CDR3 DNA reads TGTGCCAGCAGCTTAGTTGGCAGGGGAGGTGAGCCCCAGCATTTT. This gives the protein CASSLVGRGGEPQHF.

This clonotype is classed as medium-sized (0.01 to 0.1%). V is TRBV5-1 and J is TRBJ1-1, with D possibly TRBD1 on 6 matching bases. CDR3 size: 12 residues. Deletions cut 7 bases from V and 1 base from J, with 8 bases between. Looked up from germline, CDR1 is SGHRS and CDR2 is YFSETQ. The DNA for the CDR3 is TGCGCCAGCCAGGGGCAGAACACTGAAGCTTTCTTT. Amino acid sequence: CASQGQNTEAFF.

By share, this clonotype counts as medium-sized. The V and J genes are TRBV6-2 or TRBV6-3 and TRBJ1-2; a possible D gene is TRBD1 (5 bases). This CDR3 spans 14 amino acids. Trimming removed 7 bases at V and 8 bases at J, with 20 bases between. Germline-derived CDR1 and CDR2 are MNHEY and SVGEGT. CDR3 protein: CASTDTGTTQGYTF. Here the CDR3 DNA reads TGTGCCAGCACTGATACCGGGACGACTCAGGGCTACACCTTC.